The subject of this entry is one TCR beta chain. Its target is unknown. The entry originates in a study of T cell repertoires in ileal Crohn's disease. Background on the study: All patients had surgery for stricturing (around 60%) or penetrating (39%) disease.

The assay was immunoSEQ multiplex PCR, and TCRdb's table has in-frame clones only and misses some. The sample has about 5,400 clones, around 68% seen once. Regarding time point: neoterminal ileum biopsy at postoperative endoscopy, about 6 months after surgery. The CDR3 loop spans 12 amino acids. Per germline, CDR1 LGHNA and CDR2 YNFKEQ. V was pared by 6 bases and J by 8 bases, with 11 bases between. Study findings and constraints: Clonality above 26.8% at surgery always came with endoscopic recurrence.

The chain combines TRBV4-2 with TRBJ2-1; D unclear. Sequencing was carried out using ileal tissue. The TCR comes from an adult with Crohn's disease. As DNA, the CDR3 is TGTGCCAGCAGGCCAAATCGGGATGAGCAGTTCTTC. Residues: CASRPNRDEQFF.